This T cell receptor (beta chain) was identified during a study of PD-L1 blockade in urothelial cancer. Turning to the study itself: Bladder-origin urothelial cancer in males described about 90% of the 29 patients.

The germline gives CDR1 MNHNS, CDR2 SASEGT. J lost 11 bases, V lost 6 bases, and 9 bases had no gene match. The CDR3 covers 12 residues. Sequencing used immunoSEQ multiplex PCR; TCRdb keeps in-frame clones, though not all of them. The sample holds around 80,000 clones, approximately 89% seen once. Regarding time point: peripheral blood 6 weeks after treatment start. Urothelial carcinoma, locally advanced or metastatic, affected the patients. This sequence joins TRBV6-1 and TRBJ1-1, with TRBD1 matching over 7 bases. The source of this sequence is a woman older than 75 with urothelial cancer. The material was PBMCs, obtained around atezolizumab (anti-PD-L1) treatment. The CDR3 nucleotides read TGTGCCAGCAGGGATACAGGGGTCGGTGCTTTCTTT. Translated: CASRDTGVGAFF.